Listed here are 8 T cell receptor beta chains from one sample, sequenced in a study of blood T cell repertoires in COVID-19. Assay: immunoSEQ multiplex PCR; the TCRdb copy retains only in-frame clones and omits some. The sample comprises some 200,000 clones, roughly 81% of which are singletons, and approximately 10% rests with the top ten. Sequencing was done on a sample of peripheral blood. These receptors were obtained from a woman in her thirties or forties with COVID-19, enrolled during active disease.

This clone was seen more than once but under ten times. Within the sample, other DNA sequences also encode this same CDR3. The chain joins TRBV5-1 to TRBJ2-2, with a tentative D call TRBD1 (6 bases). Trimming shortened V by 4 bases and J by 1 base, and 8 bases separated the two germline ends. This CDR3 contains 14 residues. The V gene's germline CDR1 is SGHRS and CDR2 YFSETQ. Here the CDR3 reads CASSLTGNTGELFF. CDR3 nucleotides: TGCGCCAGCAGCCTGACAGGGAACACCGGGGAGCTGTTTTTT.

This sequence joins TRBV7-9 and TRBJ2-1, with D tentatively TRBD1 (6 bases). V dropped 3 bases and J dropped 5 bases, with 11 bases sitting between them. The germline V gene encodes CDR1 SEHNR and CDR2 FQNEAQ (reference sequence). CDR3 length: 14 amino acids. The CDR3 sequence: CASSFSDSDNEQFF. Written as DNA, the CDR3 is TGTGCCAGCAGCTTCTCGGACAGCGACAATGAGCAGTTCTTC.

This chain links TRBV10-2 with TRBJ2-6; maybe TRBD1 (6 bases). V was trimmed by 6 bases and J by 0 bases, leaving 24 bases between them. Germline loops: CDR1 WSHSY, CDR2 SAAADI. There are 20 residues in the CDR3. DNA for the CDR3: TGCGCCAGCAGGGATTCCTGGACAGACTGGAAGAGCTCTGGGGCCAACGTCCTGACTTTC. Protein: CASRDSWTDWKSSGANVLTF.

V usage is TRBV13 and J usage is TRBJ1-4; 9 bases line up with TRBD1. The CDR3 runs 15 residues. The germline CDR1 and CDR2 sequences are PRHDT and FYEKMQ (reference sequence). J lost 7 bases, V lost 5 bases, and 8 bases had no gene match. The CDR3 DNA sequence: TGTGCCAGCAGCACTTGGACAGGGGAGGGTGAAAAACTGTTTTTT. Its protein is CASSTWTGEGEKLFF.

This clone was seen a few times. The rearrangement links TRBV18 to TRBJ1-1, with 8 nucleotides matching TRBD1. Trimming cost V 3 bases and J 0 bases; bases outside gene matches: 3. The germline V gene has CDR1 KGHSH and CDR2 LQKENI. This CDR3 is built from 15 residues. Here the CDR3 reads CASSPGDRLNTEAFF. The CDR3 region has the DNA TGTGCCAGCTCACCGGGGGACAGGTTGAACACTGAAGCTTTCTTT.

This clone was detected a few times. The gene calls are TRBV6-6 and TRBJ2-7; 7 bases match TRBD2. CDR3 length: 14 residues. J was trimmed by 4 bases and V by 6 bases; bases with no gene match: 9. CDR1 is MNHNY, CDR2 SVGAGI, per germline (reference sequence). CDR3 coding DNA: TGTGCCAGCAGCGGTGGGGGGGGATCTTACGAGCAGTACTTC. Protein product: CASSGGGGSYEQYF.

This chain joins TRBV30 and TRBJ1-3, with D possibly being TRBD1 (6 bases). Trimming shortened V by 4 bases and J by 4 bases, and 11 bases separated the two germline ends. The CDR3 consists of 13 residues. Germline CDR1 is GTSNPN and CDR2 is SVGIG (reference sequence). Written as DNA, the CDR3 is TGTGCCTGGACAGGGGTATCAGGAAACACCATATATTTT. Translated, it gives CAWTGVSGNTIYF.

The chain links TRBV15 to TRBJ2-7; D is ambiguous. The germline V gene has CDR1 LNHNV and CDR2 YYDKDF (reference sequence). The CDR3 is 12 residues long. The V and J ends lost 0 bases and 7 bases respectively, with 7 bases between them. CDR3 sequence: CATSRDRVEQYF. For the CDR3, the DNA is TGTGCCACCAGCAGAGATCGGGTGGAGCAGTACTTC.